Listed below are T cell receptor beta chains from one sample, sequenced in a study of neurological immune-mediated disorders. Using its own MiXCR run on the 5' RACE reads, TCRdb lists one record per CDR3 protein. The data hold about 46,000 distinct CDR3 sequences, with under 2% observed a single time. The sequenced sample consisted of PBMCs. The receptors here all came from a woman in her thirties or forties with multiple sclerosis. Both conserved end residues are part of each CDR3. A D gene is named only where the DNA matches it firmly. The size field is filled for only some rows; it gives once, few, many or a size class.

abundance: many; j_gene: TRBJ2-5; d_gene: .; v_gene: TRBV12-3/TRBV12-4; CDR3nt: TGTGCCAGCACCCAGGGAACTCAAGAGACCCAGTACTTC; CDR3aa: CASTQGTQETQYF
abundance: many; j_gene: TRBJ2-3; d_gene: TRBD2; v_gene: TRBV5-1; CDR3nt: TGCGCCAGCAGCTCCCTGCTAGCGGGGACTAGCACAGATACGCAGTATTTT; CDR3aa: CASSSLLAGTSTDTQYF
abundance: many; j_gene: TRBJ1-5; d_gene: .; v_gene: TRBV5-1; CDR3nt: TGCGCCAGCAGCTTGGTGGGGGGCGGGCAGCCCCAGCATTTT; CDR3aa: CASSLVGGGQPQHF
abundance: .; j_gene: TRBJ1-2; d_gene: .; v_gene: TRBV2; CDR3nt: TGTGCCAGCAGCCTGGCGGGGCCTGCTAACTATGGCTACACCTTC; CDR3aa: CASSLAGPANYGYTF
abundance: many; j_gene: TRBJ2-7; d_gene: TRBD1; v_gene: TRBV2; CDR3nt: TGTGCCGGAGGACAGGTTAGCTACGAGCAGTACTTC; CDR3aa: CAGGQVSYEQYF
abundance: many; j_gene: TRBJ1-2; d_gene: .; v_gene: TRBV11-2; CDR3nt: TGTGCCAGCAGCCCCCTATTTAAGGGGAGCTATGGCTACACCTTC; CDR3aa: CASSPLFKGSYGYTF
abundance: many; j_gene: TRBJ2-1; d_gene: TRBD2; v_gene: TRBV12-3/TRBV12-4; CDR3nt: TGTGCCAGCAGCCGCGCGACTAGCGGGGAACTAGGGGAGCAGTTCTTC; CDR3aa: CASSRATSGELGEQFF
abundance: many; j_gene: TRBJ2-1; d_gene: TRBD2; v_gene: TRBV9; CDR3nt: TGTGCCAGCAGCGTAGCGAGCGGGGGGCGCAATGAGCAGTTCTTC; CDR3aa: CASSVASGGRNEQFF
abundance: many; j_gene: TRBJ2-1; d_gene: .; v_gene: TRBV2; CDR3nt: TGTGCCTCCAGTTGGGGCTCCTACAATGAGCAGTTCTTC; CDR3aa: CASSWGSYNEQFF
abundance: many; j_gene: TRBJ2-5; d_gene: .; v_gene: TRBV6-2/TRBV6-3; CDR3nt: TGTGCCAGCAGTTACTCCGGAGAGACCCAGTACTTC; CDR3aa: CASSYSGETQYF
abundance: many; j_gene: TRBJ1-5; d_gene: .; v_gene: TRBV20-1; CDR3nt: TGCAGTGCTAGACATGGCAGTAACCAGCCCCAGCATTTT; CDR3aa: CSARHGSNQPQHF
abundance: many; j_gene: TRBJ1-4; d_gene: .; v_gene: TRBV20-1; CDR3nt: TGCAGTGCCACGGACAGTTATAATGAAAAACTGTTTTTT; CDR3aa: CSATDSYNEKLFF
abundance: few; j_gene: TRBJ1-5; d_gene: TRBD1; v_gene: TRBV6-5; CDR3nt: TGTGCCAGCAAGAGGGGGCGAGGGAATCAGCCCCAGCATTTT; CDR3aa: CASKRGRGNQPQHF
abundance: many; j_gene: TRBJ1-5; d_gene: .; v_gene: TRBV7-9; CDR3nt: TGTGCCAGCAGCTTAGGATTCGGGGCGGTTCAGCCCCAGCATTTT; CDR3aa: CASSLGFGAVQPQHF
abundance: many; j_gene: TRBJ2-3; d_gene: .; v_gene: TRBV7-9; CDR3nt: TGTGCCAGCAGCCCAACGGGACTCAGCACAGATACGCAGTATTTT; CDR3aa: CASSPTGLSTDTQYF
abundance: many; j_gene: TRBJ2-7; d_gene: .; v_gene: TRBV3-1; CDR3nt: TGTGCCAGCAGCCAAGACAGCATAACCTCCTACGAGCAGTACTTC; CDR3aa: CASSQDSITSYEQYF
abundance: many; j_gene: TRBJ2-7; d_gene: .; v_gene: TRBV7-9; CDR3nt: TGTGCCAGCAGCCGGATTCAGAGCTCCTACGAGCAGTACTTC; CDR3aa: CASSRIQSSYEQYF
abundance: many; j_gene: TRBJ1-1; d_gene: TRBD1; v_gene: TRBV6-5; CDR3nt: TGTGCCAGCAGTCGAGGGGGCAGGACTGAAGCTTTCTTT; CDR3aa: CASSRGGRTEAFF
abundance: many; j_gene: TRBJ1-2; d_gene: .; v_gene: TRBV5-1; CDR3nt: TGCGCCAGCACACCTTGGGCGGAAAAAAACTATGGCTACACCTTC; CDR3aa: CASTPWAEKNYGYTF
abundance: many; j_gene: TRBJ2-2; d_gene: .; v_gene: TRBV20-1; CDR3nt: TGCAGTGCTAGTGAAAACACCGGGGAGCTGTTTTTT; CDR3aa: CSASENTGELFF
abundance: many; j_gene: TRBJ1-5; d_gene: .; v_gene: TRBV24-1; CDR3nt: TGTGCCACCAGTGGGGACAGCAATCAGCCCCAGCATTTT; CDR3aa: CATSGDSNQPQHF
abundance: many; j_gene: TRBJ1-5; d_gene: TRBD1; v_gene: TRBV4-2; CDR3nt: TGTGCCAGCAGCCCCTCGACAGGGACGAGCAATCAGCCCCAGCATTTT; CDR3aa: CASSPSTGTSNQPQHF
abundance: many; j_gene: TRBJ2-3; d_gene: .; v_gene: TRBV6-5; CDR3nt: TGTGCCAGCAGTTACGGTGCTATATCAGATACGCAGTATTTT; CDR3aa: CASSYGAISDTQYF
abundance: many; j_gene: TRBJ1-1; d_gene: .; v_gene: TRBV12-3/TRBV12-4; CDR3nt: TGTGCCAGCAGTTTCCCCCCTCAGGGAGACACTGAAGCTTTCTTT; CDR3aa: CASSFPPQGDTEAFF
abundance: many; j_gene: TRBJ2-1; d_gene: .; v_gene: TRBV20-1; CDR3nt: TGCAGTGCTAGGGCCCCCCCCGCGTACAATGAGCAGTTCTTC; CDR3aa: CSARAPPAYNEQFF
abundance: many; j_gene: TRBJ1-6; d_gene: .; v_gene: TRBV5-1; CDR3nt: TGCGCCAGCAGCTTGGGGGGCACTTTGGATTCACCCCTCCACTTT; CDR3aa: CASSLGGTLDSPLHF
abundance: many; j_gene: TRBJ1-6; d_gene: .; v_gene: TRBV20-1; CDR3nt: TGCAGTGCTAGAGATATCAGGGGAGGGGATAATTCACCCCTCCACTTT; CDR3aa: CSARDIRGGDNSPLHF
abundance: many; j_gene: TRBJ2-7; d_gene: TRBD1; v_gene: TRBV5-1; CDR3nt: TGCGCCAGCAGCTCCGACAGGGACCACGAGCAGTACTTC; CDR3aa: CASSSDRDHEQYF
abundance: many; j_gene: TRBJ1-1; d_gene: .; v_gene: TRBV6-6; CDR3nt: TGTGCCAGCAGTCCCCAAAAGAAATTCGGTACTGAAGCTTTCTTT; CDR3aa: CASSPQKKFGTEAFF
abundance: many; j_gene: TRBJ2-7; d_gene: TRBD1; v_gene: TRBV28; CDR3nt: TGTGCCAGCAGTTGGACAGGGCAAGACTACGAGCAGTACTTC; CDR3aa: CASSWTGQDYEQYF
abundance: many; j_gene: TRBJ2-2; d_gene: TRBD1; v_gene: TRBV4-2; CDR3nt: TGTGCCAGCAGCCGCAACTGGGGACAGTCCACCGGGGAGCTGTTTTTT; CDR3aa: CASSRNWGQSTGELFF
abundance: many; j_gene: TRBJ2-7; d_gene: .; v_gene: TRBV15; CDR3nt: TGTGCCACCAGCAGAGATACGAACTCCTACGAGCAGTACTTC; CDR3aa: CATSRDTNSYEQYF
abundance: many; j_gene: TRBJ1-1; d_gene: TRBD1; v_gene: TRBV5-8; CDR3nt: TGTGCCAGCAGCCTCCGGGACAGGATGAACACTGAAGCTTTCTTT; CDR3aa: CASSLRDRMNTEAFF
abundance: many; j_gene: TRBJ2-3; d_gene: .; v_gene: TRBV11-1; CDR3nt: TGTGCCAGCAGCTTTGAGGGGGGGCCTAGCACAGATACGCAGTATTTT; CDR3aa: CASSFEGGPSTDTQYF
abundance: many; j_gene: TRBJ1-1; d_gene: TRBD1; v_gene: TRBV2; CDR3nt: TGTGCCAGCAAGACAGGGTGGGACACTGAAGCTTTCTTT; CDR3aa: CASKTGWDTEAFF
abundance: many; j_gene: TRBJ1-1; d_gene: .; v_gene: TRBV5-1; CDR3nt: TGCGCCAGCAGCTTGGGCTTGGACAGCCCAAACACTGAAGCTTTCTTT; CDR3aa: CASSLGLDSPNTEAFF
abundance: many; j_gene: TRBJ2-5; d_gene: TRBD1; v_gene: TRBV20-1; CDR3nt: TGCAGTGCTAGAGTTCTCGGGACAGGGGTTAGGGGGACCCAGTACTTC; CDR3aa: CSARVLGTGVRGTQYF
abundance: many; j_gene: TRBJ1-5; d_gene: TRBD1; v_gene: TRBV4-1; CDR3nt: TGCGCCAGCAGCCAAGCCCCGACAGGGGTTAATCAGCCCCAGCATTTT; CDR3aa: CASSQAPTGVNQPQHF
abundance: many; j_gene: TRBJ2-7; d_gene: TRBD1; v_gene: TRBV5-1; CDR3nt: TGCGCCAGCACCGCAACAGGGGACTCCTACGAGCAGTACTTC; CDR3aa: CASTATGDSYEQYF
abundance: many; j_gene: TRBJ2-3; d_gene: TRBD2; v_gene: TRBV20-1; CDR3nt: TGCAGTGCTTCCGGGACTAGCGGGAGCACAGATACGCAGTATTTT; CDR3aa: CSASGTSGSTDTQYF
abundance: many; j_gene: TRBJ1-1; d_gene: .; v_gene: TRBV5-1; CDR3nt: TGCGCCAGCAGAACCGGTGTTATGAACACTGAAGCTTTCTTT; CDR3aa: CASRTGVMNTEAFF
abundance: many; j_gene: TRBJ1-1; d_gene: .; v_gene: TRBV19; CDR3nt: TGTGCCACCAGCCTGGGAGTACGACACACTGAAGCTTTCTTT; CDR3aa: CATSLGVRHTEAFF
abundance: many; j_gene: TRBJ1-6; d_gene: .; v_gene: TRBV12-3/TRBV12-4; CDR3nt: TGTGCCAGCAGTTTGGATCTGGGGGAGGGGAGTAGTTCACCCCTCCACTTT; CDR3aa: CASSLDLGEGSSSPLHF
abundance: many; j_gene: TRBJ1-4; d_gene: TRBD1; v_gene: TRBV5-1; CDR3nt: TGCGCCAGCAGCTTAGGACAGGGGAAGGTTGAAAAACTGTTTTTT; CDR3aa: CASSLGQGKVEKLFF
abundance: many; j_gene: TRBJ1-2; d_gene: TRBD1; v_gene: TRBV11-2; CDR3nt: TGTGCCAGCAGCCAAGGGACAGGGTCCTATGGCTACACCTTC; CDR3aa: CASSQGTGSYGYTF
abundance: many; j_gene: TRBJ2-7; d_gene: .; v_gene: TRBV10-2; CDR3nt: TGCGCCAGCAGTGAGCCCGGAACTGGCTACGAGCAGTACTTC; CDR3aa: CASSEPGTGYEQYF
abundance: many; j_gene: TRBJ2-1; d_gene: .; v_gene: TRBV18; CDR3nt: TGTGCCAGCTCCCACGGAAGCAATGAGCAGTTCTTC; CDR3aa: CASSHGSNEQFF
abundance: many; j_gene: TRBJ2-7; d_gene: TRBD1; v_gene: TRBV5-1; CDR3nt: TGCGCCAGCAGCCCGACAGGGAACGAGCAGTACTTC; CDR3aa: CASSPTGNEQYF
abundance: many; j_gene: TRBJ1-2; d_gene: .; v_gene: TRBV4-1; CDR3nt: TGCGCCAGCAGCCTCAACAGGGCGTCGGGCTACACCTTC; CDR3aa: CASSLNRASGYTF
abundance: many; j_gene: TRBJ2-7; d_gene: TRBD2; v_gene: TRBV9; CDR3nt: TGTGCCAGCAGCCCCAGCGGGGGAGGCCCCTACGAGCAGTACTTC; CDR3aa: CASSPSGGGPYEQYF
abundance: many; j_gene: TRBJ2-2; d_gene: .; v_gene: TRBV5-6; CDR3nt: TGTGCCAGCAGCCGATACTGGGCCGGGGGTTCCGGGGAGCTGTTTTTT; CDR3aa: CASSRYWAGGSGELFF